This paragraph reports one TCR beta chain. V gave up 1 base and J gave up 5 bases, with 10 bases separating them. The CDR3 has 15 residues. Germline lookup yields CDR1 KGHDR and CDR2 SFDVKD. The sample is drawn from a study of control samples from healthy donors and cancer patients. Method: immunoSEQ multiplex PCR; TCRdb's copy keeps in-frame clones and lacks some. The sample records about 120,000 clones, approximately 89% being singletons. V is TRBV24-1 and J is TRBJ2-2, with D perhaps matching TRBD1 (6 bases). The sequence came from a man in his forties or fifties in good health. Sequences were obtained from blood. This chain's CDR3 is CATSDLGTQTGELFF. CDR3 DNA: TGTGCCACCAGTGATTTAGGGACACAAACCGGGGAGCTGTTTTTT.